A single T cell receptor (beta chain) is shown here with its context. No antigen is known for it. These data come from a study of cytomegalovirus exposure and HLA in healthy donors. Study observations and caveats: In a later analysis, HLA-associated TCR beta chains were more clonally expanded than equally common others. With later analysis, a missense DCLRE1C variant became linked to TCR beta V- and J-gene trimming. Confirmation was obtained in vitro that a few CMV-associated chains are specific for CMV antigens. HLA alleles showed associations with 15,000 to 20,000 TCR beta sequences in a later analysis, at a 0.05 false discovery rate.

The PCR contained 60 Vbeta and 13 Jbeta primers. The method was immunoSEQ multiplex PCR; TCRdb's version includes in-frame clones alone and lacks a portion of them. Of 120,000 to 150,000 clones listed, 60% to 80% were seen once; the top ten hold roughly 4.7%. The clonotype comes from a male donor in good health and CMV-seronegative. Sequenced sample: PBMCs.

The CDR3 coding sequence is TGCGCCAGCAGCTTTGGGGGCAGGAAGACCGGGGAGCTGTTTTTT. Protein: CASSFGGRKTGELFF. This rearrangement joins TRBV5-1 to TRBJ2-2, with D possibly being TRBD1 (6 bases). The germline V gene encodes CDR1 SGHRS and CDR2 YFSETQ. The CDR3 consists of 15 residues. Trimming shortened V by 2 bases and J by 5 bases, and 13 bases separated the two germline ends.